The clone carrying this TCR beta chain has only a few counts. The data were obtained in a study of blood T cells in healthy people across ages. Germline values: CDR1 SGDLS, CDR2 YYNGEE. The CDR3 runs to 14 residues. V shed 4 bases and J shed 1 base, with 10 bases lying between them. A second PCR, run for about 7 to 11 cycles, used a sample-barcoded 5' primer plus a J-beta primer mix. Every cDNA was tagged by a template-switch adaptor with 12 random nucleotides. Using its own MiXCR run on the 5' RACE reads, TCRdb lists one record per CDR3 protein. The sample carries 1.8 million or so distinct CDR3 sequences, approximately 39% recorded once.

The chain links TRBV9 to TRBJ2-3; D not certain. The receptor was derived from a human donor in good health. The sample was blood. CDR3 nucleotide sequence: TGTGCCAGCAGCTCGGGCCGGGGCACAGATACGCAGTATTTT. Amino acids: CASSSGRGTDTQYF.